The TCR beta chain under discussion was sequenced for a study of somatic mutations in cytotoxic T cells in rheumatoid arthritis. Study conclusions and caveats: Rheumatoid arthritis patients were compared with age-matched healthy controls, and their CD8+ T-cell clonality did not differ significantly. Healthy controls did not share the age-linked increase in CD8+ clonality seen in rheumatoid arthritis patients.

The CDR3 has 15 amino acids. Trimming shortened V by 1 base and J by 1 base, and 11 bases separated the two germline ends. CDR1 and CDR2 (germline): MNHNS, SASEGT. Purity of the CD4+ and CD8+ cells, isolated by positive magnetic bead selection, was checked by flow cytometry. This clone has more than one count but fewer than ten. What it recognizes is unknown. Sequenced by immunoSEQ multiplex PCR; TCRdb stores in-frame clones only, minus some. Among about 20,000 clones listed, around 80% were seen once. This sequence originates from an adult with rheumatoid arthritis. The chain uses TRBV6-1 and TRBJ2-7, with D unclear. The sample consisted of CD8+ T cells sorted from blood. The CDR3 sequence is CASSEEFAGSYEQYF. The CDR3 coding sequence is TGTGCCAGCAGTGAAGAGTTTGCAGGTTCCTACGAGCAGTACTTC.